This T cell receptor (beta chain) appears in the sequencing data of a study of shared clonotypes between healthy human individuals. About the research overall: The donor pool was made up of two women and a few men aged 18 to 49.

CDR3 length: 12 amino acids. Per the germline V gene, CDR1 is MNHEY and CDR2 is SVGAGI. The method was immunoSEQ multiplex PCR; TCRdb's version includes in-frame clones alone and lacks a portion of them. The table includes hundreds of thousands of clones, 55% to 85% detected once. With regard to this clone: Its antigen is undetermined. Its ends do not fully match the called genes, so a read error is possible.

Study-level findings and limits: Naive CD4 clonotypes overlapped across a few donors at around 4.8%. Relative to their counterparts shared across all four donors, non-shared clonotypes exhibited diminished generation probabilities.

The chain joins TRBV6-5 to TRBJ2-7; unclear D gene. This clonotype was sampled from a woman younger than 45 in good health. What was sequenced was memory CD4+ T cells sorted from blood. Subset defined: CD45RA-negative fraction. CDR3 sequence reads: CAISGPAHEQYF. For the CDR3, the DNA is TGTGCCATCAGTGGTCCCGCCCACGAGCAGTACTTC.